These T cell receptor beta chains were read from a single sample in a study of OX40 agonist ivuxolimab in advanced cancers. This table comes from immunoSEQ multiplex PCR, and its TCRdb copy is limited to in-frame clones, with some not included. The sample records 39,000 or so clones, approximately 88% being singletons. Material: CD4+ or CD8+ T cells sorted from blood, obtained in a trial of the OX40 agonist ivuxolimab. The source of these receptors is an adult with an advanced solid tumor such as melanoma, head and neck, liver or kidney cancer. Each CDR3 is given with its conserved first and last residue. The order of the fields is J gene, clone size, D gene, V gene, CDR3 DNA, CDR3 protein. D genes are given only for firm matches. Clone size is given for some rows only: seen once, a few or many times, or a class if the clone is expanded.

TRBJ2-1,-,TRBD1,TRBV7-3,TGTGCCAGCAGCTTAGGGACAGGGTTCCGGAATGAGCAGTTCTTC,CASSLGTGFRNEQFF
TRBJ2-1,-,-,TRBV30,TGTGCCTGGATACCCCCGGGGGGCGGTGAGCAGTTCTTC,CAWIPPGGGEQFF
TRBJ1-2,-,-,TRBV20-1,TGCAGTGCTAGAGTGGGTAATGGCTACACCTTC,CSARVGNGYTF
TRBJ2-6,-,-,TRBV7-3,TGTGCCAGCAGCTTGGTTCCAGGTTCCTACTCTGGGGCCAACGTCCTGACTTTC,CASSLVPGSYSGANVLTF
TRBJ1-2,-,TRBD1,TRBV11-2,TGTGCCAGCAGCCTAACAGGGGACAGAACCAGCGACTATGGCTACACCTTC,CASSLTGDRTSDYGYTF
TRBJ1-5,-,-,TRBV19,TGTGCCTGTAATCGCGGAGGGTGGAGCAATCAGCCCCAGCATTTT,CACNRGGWSNQPQHF
TRBJ2-2,-,-,TRBV13,TGTGCCAGCAGCTTCACAGGGCGAACCGGGGAGCTGTTTTTT,CASSFTGRTGELFF
TRBJ1-1,once,-,TRBV7-3,TGTGCCAGCAGCCGCTGTTGGTCCTCGGGGGACTTCGAAGCTTTCTTT,CASSRCWSSGDFEAFF
TRBJ1-1,-,-,TRBV7-8,TGTGCCAGCAGCTTACCGGCGAACACTGAAGCTTTCTTT,CASSLPANTEAFF
TRBJ1-1,-,-,TRBV5-6,TGTGCCAGCAGCTTGAGAAGGGACACTGAAGCTTTCTTT,CASSLRRDTEAFF
TRBJ1-6,-,TRBD1,TRBV11-3,TGTGCCAGCAGCCCGTCCCGGGACAGGGCCGGCTCACCCCTCCACTTT,CASSPSRDRAGSPLHF
TRBJ1-1,-,-,TRBV19,TGTGCCAGTATGATCCGGCAGCATGAAGCTTTCTTT,CASMIRQHEAFF
TRBJ1-5,once,-,TRBV7-9,TGTGCCAGCAGCTTAACACAGAATCAGCCCCAGCATTTT,CASSLTQNQPQHF
TRBJ1-3,few,-,TRBV2,TGTGCCAGCAGTGAAGCGCGACCACGGACTTTTGGAAACACCATATATTTT,CASSEARPRTFGNTIYF
TRBJ2-1,-,TRBD2,TRBV2,TGTGCCAGCAGTACTAGCGGGGTCACGTACAATGAGCAGTTCTTC,CASSTSGVTYNEQFF
TRBJ2-2,-,TRBD2,TRBV11-2,TGTGCCAGCAGCTTTACTAGCGGGGGCAACGGGGAGCTGTTTTTT,CASSFTSGGNGELFF
TRBJ2-1,-,-,TRBV4-1,TGCGCCAGCAGCCAAGTCCGCTCAAGCTCCTACAATGAGCAGTTCTTC,CASSQVRSSSYNEQFF
TRBJ1-1,once,-,TRBV30,TGTGCCTTAGACCGGGGGGCGATGAACACTGAAGCTTTCTTT,CALDRGAMNTEAFF
TRBJ1-6,-,TRBD1,TRBV2,TGTGCCAGCAGTGAAGGTTGGACAGGGAGCTCACCCCTCCACTTT,CASSEGWTGSSPLHF
TRBJ2-3,-,-,TRBV7-2,TGTGCCAGCAGCTCGTGGGACAGCACAGATACGCAGTATTTT,CASSSWDSTDTQYF
TRBJ2-1,-,TRBD1,TRBV5-1,TGCGCCAGCAGCTGGACAGGGTTTGGCAATGAGCAGTTCTTC,CASSWTGFGNEQFF
TRBJ2-5,few,-,TRBV29-1,TGCAGCGGTTTAAGGGGTAGCCGAGAAGGGGAGACCCAGTACTTC,CSGLRGSREGETQYF
TRBJ1-3,-,-,TRBV6-5,TGTGCCAGCAGCCGTACCTACTCTGGAAACACCATATATTTT,CASSRTYSGNTIYF
TRBJ2-5,-,-,TRBV28,TGTGCCAGCAGTTTATTAGGGGAGACCCAGTACTTC,CASSLLGETQYF
TRBJ2-7,-,-,TRBV5-4,TGTGCCAGCAGCTTGGCAGGGCCCTACGAGCAGTACTTC,CASSLAGPYEQYF
TRBJ1-2,once,-,TRBV12-2,TGTGCAAGTCGCTTGGACCCGAGGCGGAGCGGCTACACCTTC,CASRLDPRRSGYTF
TRBJ2-2,-,TRBD2,TRBV4-2,TGTGCCAGCAGCCAATTAGCGGGGGGGCCAAACACCGGGGAGCTGTTTTTT,CASSQLAGGPNTGELFF
TRBJ1-6,-,-,TRBV6-6,TGTGCCAGCAGTACCACGGATAATTCACCCCTCCACTTT,CASSTTDNSPLHF
TRBJ1-5,-,-,TRBV7-2,TGTGCCAGCAGCTCCCAGGGCAGACAGCCCCAGCATTTT,CASSSQGRQPQHF
TRBJ1-2,-,-,TRBV5-1,TGCGCCAGCAGCTCAAATGCAAACTATGGCTACACCTTC,CASSSNANYGYTF
TRBJ1-3,-,-,TRBV29-1,TGCAGCGTTCTTCGGCACCCTGATGGAAACACCATATATTTT,CSVLRHPDGNTIYF
TRBJ1-6,-,-,TRBV10-3,TGTGCCATCAGTGAAGGGTCACCCCTCCACTTT,CAISEGSPLHF
TRBJ1-2,-,TRBD1,TRBV7-3,TGTGCCAGCAGCTTATCGGCAGGGGGCGACTATGGCTACACCTTC,CASSLSAGGDYGYTF